This T cell receptor beta chain was sequenced for a study of T cell responses to AZD1222 COVID-19 vaccine. Study-wide points: Spike was spanned by vaccine-associated CD4 TCRs, which were dominant at 160-218 and 743-854. It should be noted that donors were predominantly white British and more often female, and clonal diversity was possibly underestimated.

The assay was immunoSEQ multiplex PCR, and TCRdb's table has in-frame clones only and misses some. The sample contains more than 80,000 clones, 90% of which appear only once. The CDR3 sequence is 15 residues long. Germline lookup yields CDR1 SGHRS and CDR2 YFSETQ. The trim removed 7 bases at V and 5 bases at J, leaving 12 bases unmatched. A note on this clone: The antigen remains unidentified.

The TCR originated in an adult in good health. This chain joins TRBV5-1 and TRBJ2-3, with 8 nucleotides matching TRBD2. Material: peripheral blood, obtained on day 0 of AZD1222 vaccination. CDR3 amino acids: CASSPGREVIDTQYF. The CDR3 DNA follows: TGCGCCAGCTCCCCCGGGCGGGAGGTTATAGATACGCAGTATTTT. Together with reference TRBV5-1 and TRBJ2-3, the CDR3 gives the full variable domain: KAGVTQTPRYLIKTRGQQVTLSCSPISGHRSVSWYQQTPGQGLQFLFEYFSETQRNKGNFPGRFSGRQFSNSRSEMNVSTLELGDSALYLCASSPGREVIDTQYFGPGTRLTVL.